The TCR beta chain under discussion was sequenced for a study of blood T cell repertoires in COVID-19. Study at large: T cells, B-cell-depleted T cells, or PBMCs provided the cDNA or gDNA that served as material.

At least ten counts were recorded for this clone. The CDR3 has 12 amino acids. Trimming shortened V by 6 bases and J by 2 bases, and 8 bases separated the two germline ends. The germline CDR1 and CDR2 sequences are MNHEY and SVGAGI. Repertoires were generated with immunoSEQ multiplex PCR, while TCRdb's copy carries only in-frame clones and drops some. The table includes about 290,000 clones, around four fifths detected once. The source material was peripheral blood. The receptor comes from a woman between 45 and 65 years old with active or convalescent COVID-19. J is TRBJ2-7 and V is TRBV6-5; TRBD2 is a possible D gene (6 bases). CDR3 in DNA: TGTGCCAGCAGACTAGCCGCCTACGAGCAGTACTTC. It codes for CASRLAAYEQYF.